This TCR beta chain was captured in a study of CD4 and CD8 cells across lung adenocarcinoma regions (dated 2018 in TCRdb). Looking at the study overall: The study compared tumor centers with tumor margins to examine intratumor heterogeneity of the T cell receptor repertoire.

A word on this clonotype: Which antigen it targets is not known. No quality values exist for individual bases; no much larger clone is one base distant.

Patients with localized lung adenocarcinoma, a subtype of non-small cell lung cancer, were used as donors. Samples were obtained from the margins of localized lung adenocarcinomas. CD8+ T cells from tumor tissue were profiled separately from CD4+ T cells for TCR repertoire analysis. V is pared back by 3 bases and J by 4 bases, with 11 bases lying between the germline termini. The germline V gene sets CDR1 to MNHNS and CDR2 to SASEGT. The CDR3 measures 14 amino acids from cysteine to phenylalanine. The kept DNA is CDR3 alone, 42 bases in frame from the first base. The protocol used for the library was PCR. TCRdb shows the sequencer as HiSeq X Ten. TCRdb's own reprocessing of the public reads used fastp at Q25 and MiXCR and kept productive beta chains. Entries that share a CDR3 protein sequence are merged under the most common genes and DNA. In all, the sample holds 13,000 or so distinct CDR3 sequences, and about 50% of those were seen once. Jointly, the top ten make up about 29% of the sample.

The clonotype comes from a male donor with lung adenocarcinoma. The CD4 and CD8 labels of this study may be unreliable. Sequences were obtained from CD8+ T cells from the margin of a lung tumor. The sample's cell subset or site label, decoded: tumor margin region. The chain employs TRBV6-1 and TRBJ2-3, with the D gene not clear enough to name. The CDR3 protein is CASSDQSGADTQYF. The nucleotide sequence is TGTGCCAGCAGTGATCAGAGTGGCGCAGATACGCAGTATTTT.